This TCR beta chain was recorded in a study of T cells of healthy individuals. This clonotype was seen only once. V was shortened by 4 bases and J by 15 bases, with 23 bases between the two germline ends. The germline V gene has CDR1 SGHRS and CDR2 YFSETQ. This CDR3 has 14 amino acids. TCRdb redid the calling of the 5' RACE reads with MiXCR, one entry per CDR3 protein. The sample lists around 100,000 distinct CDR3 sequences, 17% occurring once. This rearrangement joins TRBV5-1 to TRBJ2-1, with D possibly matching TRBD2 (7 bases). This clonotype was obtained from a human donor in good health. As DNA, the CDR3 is TGCGCCAGCAGCGTCCGGGACAATCGACTAGCTCTGTTCTTC. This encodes CASSVRDNRLALFF. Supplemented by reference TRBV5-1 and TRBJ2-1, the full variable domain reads KAGVTQTPRYLIKTRGQQVTLSCSPISGHRSVSWYQQTPGQGLQFLFEYFSETQRNKGNFPGRFSGRQFSNSRSEMNVSTLELGDSALYLCASSVRDNRLALFFGPGTRLTVL.